This entry lists 17 T cell receptor beta chains sequenced from one sample in a study of identical twins. Using its own MiXCR run on the 5' RACE reads, TCRdb lists one record per CDR3 protein. Among roughly 490,000 distinct CDR3 sequences listed, 14% were seen once. This sample also belongs to another study, concerning yellow fever vaccine responses in identical twins.

The sample taken for sequencing was CD4+ T cells sorted from blood. Receptors were obtained from a woman aged 18-30 years in good health.

This clonotype came up many times. The chain uses TRBV9 and TRBJ2-1; perhaps TRBD2 as D (7 bases). Per the germline V gene, CDR1 is SGDLS and CDR2 is YYNGEE. Trimming shortened V by 1 base and J by 2 bases, and 13 bases separated the two germline ends. CDR3 length equals 16 residues. The CDR3, as DNA: TGTGCCAGCAGCGTATTGGGGCGGGGGCCCTACAATGAGCAGTTCTTC. This sequence encodes CASSVLGRGPYNEQFF. Looking up the rest from reference TRBV9 and TRBJ2-1 gives the full variable domain: DSGVTQTPKHLITATGQRVTLRCSPRSGDLSVYWYQQSLDQGLQFLIQYYNGEERAKGNILERFSAQQFPDLHSELNLSSLELGDSALYFCASSVLGRGPYNEQFFGPGTRLTVL.

This clonotype showed up many times. V gene TRBV11-2 combines with J gene TRBJ2-1; TRBD2 matches at 7 bases. CDR1 and CDR2 from the germline V gene are SGHAT and FQNNGV. J was trimmed by 0 bases and V by 0 bases; bases with no gene match: 8. The CDR3 is 18 residues long. The CDR3 reads CASSLEGVAGLSYNEQFF. The CDR3 DNA is TGTGCCAGCAGCTTAGAGGGGGTAGCGGGCCTCTCCTACAATGAGCAGTTCTTC.

This clonotype was seen a few times. The chain employs TRBV7-3 and TRBJ1-1, with D perhaps TRBD1 (6 bases). CDR3 length: 14 residues. V was shortened by 5 bases and J by 1 base, with 11 bases between the two germline ends. Germline V gene lookup returns CDR1 SGHTA and CDR2 FQGTGA. The CDR3 here is CASSPSGQNTEAFF. The DNA of the CDR3 is TGTGCCAGCAGCCCCTCGGGACAGAACACTGAAGCTTTCTTT.

The chain's CDR3 is CASSFLGGEIQETQYF. For the CDR3, the DNA is TGTGCCAGCAGCTTCCTCGGCGGCGAGATCCAAGAGACCCAGTACTTC. The chain couples TRBV13 to TRBJ2-5; the D is unclear. The CDR3 runs 16 residues. Germline V lookup: CDR1 PRHDT, CDR2 FYEKMQ (reference sequence). The ends were cut back, 3 bases at V and 1 base at J, with 15 bases in the middle. Complete variable domain (other parts from reference TRBV13 and TRBJ2-5): AAGVIQSPRHLIKEKRETATLKCYPIPRHDTVYWYQQGPGQDPQFLISFYEKMQSDKGSIPDRFSAQQFSDYHSELNMSSLELGDSALYFCASSFLGGEIQETQYFGPGTRLLVL.

This clonotype was seen more than once but under ten times. The V and J genes are TRBV12-3 or TRBV12-4 and TRBJ2-7, with D possibly TRBD2 on 6 matching bases. V was clipped by 2 bases and J by 8 bases, with 19 bases between them. The CDR3 covers 15 residues. The DNA for the CDR3 is TGTGCCAGCAGTTTAAACACGGGACTTCCCCTTCAGCAGTACTTC. Its protein is CASSLNTGLPLQQYF.

The chain couples TRBV20-1 to TRBJ2-5; D may be TRBD2 (7 bases). Germline assignment: CDR1 DFQATT and CDR2 SNEGSKA (reference sequence). Trimming left V 6 bases short and J 4 bases short, with 21 bases between. CDR3 size: 15 residues. The CDR3 loop is CSARKRGGGRETQYF. CDR3 bases: TGCAGTGCCCGAAAGAGGGGGGGCGGTCGAGAGACCCAGTACTTC.

This clonotype has a handful of counts. The chain couples TRBV12-3 or TRBV12-4 to TRBJ2-3; 8 bases fit TRBD1. Trimming took 6 bases from V and 2 from J; bases not matched to a gene: 7. This CDR3 spans 15 amino acids. Here the CDR3 DNA reads TGTGCCAGCAGACCGGACAGGGCCTCCACAGATACGCAGTATTTT. Translation gives CASRPDRASTDTQYF.

The chain joins TRBV7-9 to TRBJ2-7, with a tentative D call TRBD1 (5 bases). The CDR3 loop spans 13 amino acids. Germline lookup yields CDR1 SEHNR and CDR2 FQNEAQ (reference sequence). The V gene lost 5 bases and the J gene lost 5 bases, with 13 bases spanning the gap. In DNA form, the CDR3 reads TGTGCCAGCAGCCCCCGCAGGGCCAACGAGCAGTACTTC. The encoded protein is CASSPRRANEQYF.

This clonotype has a count of ten or more. The V call is TRBV12-3 or TRBV12-4, the J call TRBJ2-3; no definite D call. The CDR3 length is 12 residues. V shed 8 bases and J shed 4 bases, with 10 bases lying between them. The CDR3: CASGFRADTQYF. The CDR3 DNA sequence: TGTGCCAGCGGATTTAGGGCAGATACGCAGTATTTT.

In this sample, this clonotype turned up a few times. This chain uses TRBV11-2 with TRBJ2-5; the D gene could be TRBD1 or TRBD2 (5 bases each). Between the trimmed V and J ends, which lost 1 base and 0 bases, there was a span of 12 bases. This CDR3 has 16 amino acids. Germline V gives CDR1 SGHAT, CDR2 FQNNGV. CDR3 DNA: TGTGCCAGCAGCTTAGTAGGGGACCCGTACCAAGAGACCCAGTACTTC. Translation gives CASSLVGDPYQETQYF.

This clonotype has a count of ten or more. V is TRBV5-1 and J is TRBJ1-1; D gene unclear. The CDR3 is 13 residues long. Germline CDR1 reads SGHRS; CDR2 reads YFSETQ. V gave up 1 base and J gave up 8 bases, with 12 bases separating them. The CDR3: CASSLSRSAEAFF. CDR3 nucleotide sequence: TGCGCCAGCAGCTTGTCCCGGTCGGCCGAAGCTTTCTTT.

The V and J genes are TRBV28 and TRBJ2-7; 10 bases are shared with TRBD1. This CDR3 spans 15 amino acids. V was pared by 7 bases and J by 1 base, with 7 bases of the junction left unmatched. Looked up from germline, CDR1 is MDHEN and CDR2 is SYDVKM. The CDR3 bases are TGTGCCAGCAACCCCCGGGACAGGGGATCCTACGAGCAGTACTTC. It translates to CASNPRDRGSYEQYF.

This clonotype has a count of ten or more. This chain joins TRBV5-1 and TRBJ1-2; D may be TRBD1 (6 bases). This CDR3 has 14 residues. The V and J ends lost 4 bases and 5 bases respectively, with 15 bases between them. Germline V gene lookup returns CDR1 SGHRS and CDR2 YFSETQ. The CDR3 loop reads CASSVDSLSYGYTF. The CDR3 DNA reads as TGCGCCAGCAGCGTGGACAGCTTGTCTTATGGCTACACCTTC.

The V call is TRBV5-6, the J call TRBJ2-7; 7 bases fit TRBD1. Germline V gene data show CDR1 as SGHDT and CDR2 as YYEEEE. The V and J ends lost 0 bases and 2 bases, in that order; junction bases with no gene match: 8. There are 16 residues in the CDR3. The DNA for the CDR3 is TGTGCCAGCAGCTTGGAGGGCGAGACAGGGACCTACGAGCAGTACTTC. Translated: CASSLEGETGTYEQYF.

Only a few counts were recorded for this clonotype. The V call is TRBV5-1, the J call TRBJ1-1; the D gene is possibly TRBD1 (6 bases). V was pared by 4 bases and J by 4 bases, with 14 bases between. Germline loops: CDR1 SGHRS, CDR2 YFSETQ. This CDR3 is 14 amino acids long. CDR3 DNA: TGCGCCAGCAGCCAGGGGAGCGTGAGCACTGAAGCTTTCTTT. Translated: CASSQGSVSTEAFF.

This clonotype has ten or more counts. V gene TRBV5-6 combines with J gene TRBJ1-1; D is perhaps TRBD1 (6 bases). Trimming stripped 0 bases from V and 0 bases from J, with 12 bases between. Per germline, CDR1 SGHDT and CDR2 YYEEEE. The CDR3 is 16 amino acids. CDR3 loop: CASSLAGTPVNTEAFF. Written as DNA, the CDR3 is TGTGCCAGCAGCTTGGCAGGGACACCCGTGAACACTGAAGCTTTCTTT.

V and J are TRBV3-1 and TRBJ2-1, with 11 bases lining up with TRBD2. CDR3 length equals 14 residues. V was pared by 5 bases and J by 9 bases, with 6 bases of the junction left unmatched. Germline V lookup: CDR1 LGHDT, CDR2 YNNKEL (reference sequence). The CDR3 sequence: CASSDLAGGGEQFF. The CDR3 DNA reads TGTGCCAGCAGCGACTTAGCGGGGGGGGGTGAGCAGTTCTTC.